The 20 T cell receptor beta chains below were found in one sample sequenced in a study of blood T cells in healthy people across ages. A sample-barcoded 5' primer and a J-beta primer mix were used in a second PCR of roughly 6 to 11 cycles. TCRdb redid the calling of the 5' RACE reads with MiXCR, one entry per CDR3 protein. In the table there are 650,000 to 800,000 distinct CDR3 sequences, 44% of which are singletons. Sequenced: blood. The receptors stem from a man between 60 and 70 years old in good health.

The gene calls are TRBV27 and TRBJ2-5, with D tentatively TRBD1 or TRBD2 (5 bases each). Germline CDR1 and CDR2: MNHEY and SMNVEV (reference sequence). This CDR3 contains 13 residues. Trimming left V 4 bases short and J 7 bases short, with 13 bases between. The CDR3 protein is CASSSGPRGTQYF. DNA of the CDR3: TGTGCCAGCAGTTCGGGCCCGAGGGGGACCCAGTACTTC.

With regard to this clonotype: Since no conserved phenylalanine or tryptophan closes the CDR3, a read error is the likely cause. This chain connects TRBV27 to TRBJ2-1, with 8 bases identical to TRBD2. CDR1 is MNHEY, CDR2 SMNVEV, per germline (reference sequence). V lost 2 bases to trimming and J lost 9 bases; unmatched junction nucleotides: 12. The CDR3 runs to 16 residues. The CDR3 DNA reads TGTGCCAGCAGTTTACGCCTTACGGGGGGGATCGTTGAGCAGTTCTTA. Protein product: CASSLRLTGGIVEQFL.

The chain employs TRBV3-1 and TRBJ2-1; D uncertain. Trimming took 2 bases from V and 9 from J, leaving 5 bases between them. The CDR3 sequence is 11 residues long. From germline, CDR1 is LGHDT and CDR2 YNNKEL (reference sequence). CDR3 residues: CASSQTGEQFF. The CDR3 nucleotides are TGTGCCAGCAGCCAAACCGGTGAGCAGTTCTTC.

The chain recombines TRBV12-3 or TRBV12-4 with TRBJ1-4, with TRBD1 matching 8 bases. J gave up 2 bases and V 8 bases, and 7 bases lay outside the gene matches. The CDR3 is 15 amino acids. The CDR3 loop is CASRRQGATNEKLFF. The DNA of the CDR3 is TGTGCCAGCCGGAGGCAGGGGGCGACTAATGAAAAACTGTTTTTT.

The chain recombines TRBV28 with TRBJ2-7, with 7 bases identical to TRBD2. The CDR3 is 12 residues long. CDR1 and CDR2 (germline): MDHEN, SYDVKM. V dropped 6 bases and J dropped 6; count of bases not matched to a gene: 5. The CDR3 DNA reads as TGTGCCAGCAGGGGAGGGCTATCCGAGCAGTACTTC. Translated: CASRGGLSEQYF.

This chain connects TRBV20-1 to TRBJ2-3; no reliable D call. V shed 6 bases and J shed 8 bases, with 12 bases lying between them. The CDR3 totals 11 residues. Germline values: CDR1 DFQATT, CDR2 SNEGSKA (reference sequence). This CDR3 reads CSAMTPGTQYF. DNA of the CDR3: TGCAGTGCGATGACACCCGGTACGCAGTATTTT.

Comments on this clonotype: Compared with germline, one end of the junction differs, possibly owing to a read error. The V and J genes are TRBV12-3 or TRBV12-4 and TRBJ2-1, with D perhaps matching TRBD1 (7 bases). The CDR3 loop spans 19 amino acids. Written as DNA, the CDR3 is TGTGCCAGCAGTGGGGATGGAGTGGAGGGGGCAACCTCCTACAATAAGCAGTTCTTC. This codes for CASSGDGVEGATSYNKQFF.

CDR3 in DNA: TGTGCCTGGAGTACCCCAGGGGGCCACGAGCAGTACTTC. The encoded protein is CAWSTPGGHEQYF. The V and J genes are TRBV30 and TRBJ2-7, with 8 positions matching TRBD1. V gave up 2 bases and J gave up 5 bases; unmatched junction bases: 5. From germline, CDR1 is GTSNPN and CDR2 SVGIG (reference sequence). The CDR3 has 13 amino acids.

Worth noting for this clonotype: One junction end disagrees with the germline gene, perhaps due to a read error. The rearrangement uses TRBV6-1 and TRBJ1-2; 7 bases agree with TRBD1. This CDR3 spans 14 amino acids. CDR1 is MNHNS and CDR2 is SASEGT in the germline V gene. The CDR3 here is CASGGDSSNYGYTF. CDR3 sequence (DNA): TGCGCCAGCGGCGGGGACAGCAGTAACTATGGCTACACCTTC.

This sequence joins TRBV6-1 and TRBJ1-1; TRBD1 matches 7 bases. The V segment lost 7 bases and the J segment 1 base; nucleotides outside the gene matches: 15. The CDR3 totals 17 residues. The germline CDR1 and CDR2 sequences are MNHNS and SASEGT. The CDR3 reads CASTTREGAKRNTEAFF. The CDR3 DNA is TGTGCCAGCACCACCCGGGAGGGGGCAAAGAGGAACACTGAAGCTTTCTTT.

This clonotype occurred a few times. The rearrangement links TRBV10-3 to TRBJ2-5; TRBD2 matches 10 bases. Per the germline V gene, CDR1 is ENHRY and CDR2 is SYGVKD. This CDR3 has 16 residues. V gave up 5 bases and J gave up 1 base; unmatched junction bases: 7. The CDR3 protein is CAISMSSGGAQETQYF. Written as DNA, the CDR3 is TGTGCCATCAGTATGTCCAGCGGGGGGGCCCAAGAGACCCAGTACTTC.

The chain employs TRBV10-2 and TRBJ2-3, with a possible D match to TRBD1 (6 bases). Germline V lookup: CDR1 WSHSY, CDR2 SAAADI. The ends were cut back, 7 bases at V and 0 bases at J, with 14 bases in the middle. This CDR3 region has 15 residues. The CDR3 here is CASTRDKDSTDTQYF. The CDR3 region has the DNA TGCGCCAGCACGAGGGACAAGGATAGCACAGATACGCAGTATTTT.

V gene TRBV5-4 combines with J gene TRBJ2-7; 7 bases align to TRBD1. The CDR3 runs 15 residues. V lost 5 bases to trimming and J lost 0 bases; unmatched junction nucleotides: 8. CDR1 SGHNT and CDR2 YYREEE come from the germline V gene (reference sequence). The CDR3 sequence: CASRTPGTASYEQYF. DNA for the CDR3: TGTGCCAGCAGGACTCCCGGGACAGCCTCCTACGAGCAGTACTTC.

The V and J genes are TRBV25-1 and TRBJ2-3; TRBD2 might be the D (5 bases). The V end lost 2 bases, the J end lost 6 bases, and 12 bases lay between the germline ends. Germline-derived CDR1 and CDR2 are MGHDK and SYGVNS. The CDR3 is 14 residues long. CDR3 protein: CASSEGEPRDTQYF. CDR3 nucleotide sequence: TGTGCCAGCAGTGAAGGGGAGCCCCGTGATACGCAGTATTTT. Full variable domain (remainder filled in from reference TRBV25-1 and TRBJ2-3): EADIYQTPRYLVIGTGKKITLECSQTMGHDKMYWYQQDPGMELHLIHYSYGVNSTEKGDLSSESTVSRIRTEHFPLTLESARPSHTSQYLCASSEGEPRDTQYFGPGTRLTVL.

This clonotype occurred a few times. The chain couples TRBV6-5 to TRBJ2-1; D tentatively fits TRBD1 or TRBD2 (6 bases each). The germline V gene has CDR1 MNHEY and CDR2 SVGAGI. The CDR3 is 15 amino acids. V was cut by 8 bases and J by 0 bases, with 14 bases left in between. This CDR3 is CASGGQGSSYNEQFF. Written as DNA, the CDR3 is TGTGCCAGCGGGGGGCAGGGGTCCTCCTACAATGAGCAGTTCTTC.

This chain joins TRBV20-1 and TRBJ1-1; maybe TRBD1 (6 bases). CDR1 is DFQATT, CDR2 SNEGSKA, per germline (reference sequence). V was trimmed by 6 bases and J by 4 bases, leaving 15 bases between them. The CDR3 totals 13 residues. This CDR3 is CSAPGTSRTEAFF. The CDR3 coding sequence is TGCAGTGCCCCCGGGACAAGTCGCACTGAAGCTTTCTTT.

V gene TRBV3-1 combines with J gene TRBJ2-4; 10 bases map to TRBD2. The assigned J gene may be wrong: the sequence end matches TRBJ2-5 better. The CDR3 totals 17 residues. The germline V gene encodes CDR1 LGHDT and CDR2 YNNKEL (reference sequence). In DNA form, the CDR3 reads TGTGCCAGCAGCCAAGATATGGCTAGCGGGGGACAAGAGACCCAGTACTTC. Translated, it gives CASSQDMASGGQETQYF.

The rearrangement joins TRBV29-1 to TRBJ2-7, with D perhaps TRBD2 (6 bases). V was cut by 8 bases and J by 3 bases, with 11 bases left in between. The germline CDR1 and CDR2 sequences are SQVTM and ANQGSEA. This CDR3 is 11 amino acids long. CDR3 DNA sequence: TGCAGCACGGGGGACGGCTACGAGCAGTACTTC. Its translation is CSTGDGYEQYF.

The chain employs TRBV3-1 and TRBJ2-3; 10 nucleotides align to TRBD1. Germline-derived CDR1 and CDR2 are LGHDT and YNNKEL (reference sequence). This CDR3 is built from 15 residues. With 4 bases clipped from V and 3 bases from J, the junction kept 4 bases outside the gene matches. Written as DNA, the CDR3 is TGTGCCAGCAGCCGCCGACAGGGGGCTACAGATACGCAGTATTTT. Encoded protein: CASSRRQGATDTQYF.

This clonotype was observed a handful of times. The chain carries TRBV6-2 or TRBV6-3 and TRBJ2-1; 7 positions agree with TRBD1. The CDR3 runs to 14 residues. CDR1 is MNHEY, CDR2 SVGEGT, per germline. With 6 bases clipped from V and 7 bases from J, the junction kept 9 bases outside the gene matches. CDR3 in amino acids: CASRYRGIWNEQFF. The CDR3 nucleotides read TGTGCCAGCAGGTACAGGGGTATTTGGAATGAGCAGTTCTTC.